A single sample is the source of the 15 T cell receptor beta chains below, sequenced in a study of cytomegalovirus exposure and HLA in healthy donors. The PCR contained 60 Vbeta and 13 Jbeta primers. Data came from immunoSEQ multiplex PCR; TCRdb stores just in-frame clones and leaves some out. The listing contains some 76,000 clones. Sequencing used PBMCs. These receptors were taken from a female donor in good health and CMV-seropositive.

The rearrangement links TRBV7-2 to TRBJ1-2, with D tentatively TRBD1 (6 bases). The germline gives CDR1 SGHTA, CDR2 FQGNSA. This CDR3 region has 13 residues. V gave up 5 bases and J gave up 9 bases, with 16 bases separating them. The CDR3 nucleotides are TGTGCCAGCAGCATACAGGGAATGAATAGCTACACCTTC. It encodes CASSIQGMNSYTF.

This chain connects TRBV28 to TRBJ2-5; 9 bases line up with TRBD2. Germline V gives CDR1 MDHEN, CDR2 SYDVKM. The CDR3 is made up of 14 amino acids. Trimming took 4 bases from V and 5 from J; bases not matched to a gene: 5. In DNA form, the CDR3 reads TGTGCCAGCAGTTCGTGGACTAGCGTGGAGACCCAGTACTTC. Translation: CASSSWTSVETQYF.

The rearrangement uses TRBV29-1 and TRBJ1-1, with no clear D. Trimming cost V 0 bases and J 1 base, with 6 bases left between them. Germline V CDR1 and CDR2: SQVTM, ANQGSEA. This CDR3 is 13 amino acids long. The CDR3 loop reads CSVEDGRNTEAFF. CDR3 DNA: TGCAGCGTTGAAGACGGGAGGAACACTGAAGCTTTCTTT.

Comments on this clone: The junction shows a germline mismatch at one end, possibly a read error. This chain joins TRBV6-5 and TRBJ1-5; 8 bases map to TRBD1. The CDR3 is made up of 14 amino acids. Germline loops: CDR1 MNHEY, CDR2 SVGAGI. CDR3 bases: TGTGCCAGCAGTTGGGGGACAGGCGATCAGCACCAGCATTTT. Translating gives CASSWGTGDQHQHF.

The J gene is TRBJ1-1, the V gene TRBV28; D unresolved. The germline V and J ends were trimmed by 7 bases and 1 base, with 16 bases remaining between them. Germline V gene sequence: CDR1 MDHEN, CDR2 SYDVKM. The CDR3 contains 15 residues. CDR3 protein: CASTNQREGNTEAFF. Written as DNA, the CDR3 is TGTGCCAGCACAAACCAGAGGGAAGGGAACACTGAAGCTTTCTTT.

V gene TRBV28 combines with J gene TRBJ1-5, with TRBD1 as a possible D gene (5 bases). Germline lookup yields CDR1 MDHEN and CDR2 SYDVKM. This CDR3 is 15 amino acids long. Trimming pared 5 bases from V and 3 bases from J, leaving 14 bases between. CDR3 in DNA: TGTGCCAGCAGTCCCCTCGGAGGGGCCAATCAGCCCCAGCATTTT. Protein sequence: CASSPLGGANQPQHF. The full variable domain, its missing parts supplied by reference TRBV28 and TRBJ1-5, is DVKVTQSSRYLVKRTGEKVFLECVQDMDHENMFWYRQDPGLGLRLIYFSYDVKMKEKGDIPEGYSVSREKKERFSLILESASTNQTSMYLCASSPLGGANQPQHFGDGTRLSIL.

CDR3 amino acids: CASSSSQGAYEQYF. The DNA of the CDR3 is TGTGCCAGCAGTTCGTCACAGGGGGCTTACGAGCAGTACTTC. The chain couples TRBV6-5 to TRBJ2-7, with 9 positions matching TRBD1. The CDR3 covers 14 residues. Unmatched junction bases numbered 5, after V lost 4 bases and J lost 4 bases. The germline CDR1 and CDR2 sequences are MNHEY and SVGAGI.

V usage is TRBV7-9 and J usage is TRBJ2-5; D gene unclear. The J call is in doubt because the DNA end fits TRBJ2-7 better. Germline loops: CDR1 SEHNR, CDR2 FQNEAQ (reference sequence). This CDR3 is built from 12 residues. CDR3 amino acids: CASSLDMAEQYF. CDR3 sequence (DNA): TGTGCCAGCAGCCTCGACATGGCCGAGCAGTACTTC.

The chain has TRBV7-9 and TRBJ1-2, with 10 nucleotides matching TRBD1. The V gene end was trimmed by 2 bases and the J gene end by 5 bases; junction bases not matched to a gene: 2. This CDR3 is built from 14 residues. Germline V gene data show CDR1 as SEHNR and CDR2 as FQNEAQ (reference sequence). CDR3 loop: CASSLRQGAYGYTF. In DNA, the CDR3 is TGTGCCAGCAGCTTAAGACAGGGGGCGTATGGCTACACCTTC.

The chain combines TRBV13 with TRBJ1-1, with TRBD1 matching 7 bases. Germline assignment: CDR1 PRHDT and CDR2 FYEKMQ (reference sequence). The length of the CDR3 is 14 residues. The trim removed 5 bases at V and 4 bases at J, leaving 7 bases unmatched. The CDR3 nucleotides read TGTGCCAGCAGCCCCGGGACAGCGAGCACTGAAGCTTTCTTT. Translation: CASSPGTASTEAFF.

The J gene is TRBJ1-1, the V gene TRBV2, with 7 positions matching TRBD1. V was pared by 10 bases and J by 1 base, with 15 bases of the junction left unmatched. This CDR3 region has 16 residues. The V gene's germline CDR1 is SNHLY and CDR2 FYNNEI. CDR3 sequence: CATQRVPQGGNTEAFF. The CDR3 nucleotides are TGTGCCACCCAACGGGTGCCTCAGGGGGGGAACACTGAAGCTTTCTTT.

The V and J genes are TRBV6-5 and TRBJ1-1; the match to TRBD1 covers 11 bases. Germline V gene data show CDR1 as MNHEY and CDR2 as SVGAGI. V lost 5 bases, J lost 3 bases, and 5 bases stayed unmatched. The CDR3 runs to 15 residues. CDR3 residues: CASSRDRGFDTEAFF. DNA for the CDR3: TGTGCCAGCAGTCGGGACAGGGGGTTCGACACTGAAGCTTTCTTT.

The chain joins TRBV28 to TRBJ1-5; tentatively, D is TRBD1 (6 bases). Germline V gene lookup returns CDR1 MDHEN and CDR2 SYDVKM. The CDR3 has 15 residues. V gave up 5 bases and J gave up 4 bases, with 15 bases separating them. CDR3 nucleotides: TGTGCCAGCAGTCCAGCACAGGGATCTAATCAGCCCCAGCATTTT. Translating it yields CASSPAQGSNQPQHF.

The rearrangement joins TRBV7-8 to TRBJ2-7; a weak D match, TRBD1 (6 bases). CDR3 length: 11 amino acids. Germline lookup yields CDR1 SGHVS and CDR2 FQNEAQ. Trimming took 6 bases from V and 8 from J, leaving 11 bases between them. The CDR3 spells CASRHRDQQYF. CDR3 DNA sequence: TGTGCCAGCAGACACAGGGACCAGCAGTACTTC.

For this clone: A read error may produce the germline difference seen at one junction end. This CDR3 is CAGSDPGLDTDTQYF. The CDR3 DNA sequence: TGTGCCGGGAGTGACCCGGGACTTGACACAGATACGCAGTATTTT. V is TRBV30 and J is TRBJ2-3; a possible D gene is TRBD2 (6 bases). The CDR3 length is 15 residues. The germline gives CDR1 GTSNPN, CDR2 SVGIG (reference sequence).